A single sample gave rise to the 2 T cell receptor beta chains below, sequenced in a study of brain T cells in children with intractable seizures. The data were produced by immunoSEQ multiplex PCR, yet TCRdb's version contains in-frame clones alone and is incomplete. This table has 5,000 or so clones, 92% appearing once. Sequencing was limited to surgery cases with top T cell transcript signatures in brain tissue. The source material was resected brain tissue, sampled at surgery. The receptors come from a boy younger than two with focal cortical dysplasia and intractable seizures.

This clone came up a few times. V and J are TRBV3-1 (or the pseudogene TRBV3-2) and TRBJ2-2; 13 nucleotides agree with TRBD2. V shed 6 bases, J shed 4 bases, and the junction held 5 bases outside the gene matches. Germline CDR1 is LGHDT and CDR2 is YNNKEL (reference sequence). The CDR3 is 16 amino acids. The CDR3, as DNA: TGTGCCAGCAGTCTTCGGACTAGCGGGGGCACCGGGGAGCTGTTTTTT. This gives the protein CASSLRTSGGTGELFF.

The V gene is TRBV6-1, the J gene TRBJ2-7, with 7 positions matching TRBD1. V dropped 1 base and J dropped 3; count of bases not matched to a gene: 6. The CDR3 extends over 15 amino acids. Per the germline V gene, CDR1 is MNHNS and CDR2 is SASEGT. The DNA for the CDR3 is TGTGCCAGCAGTGAAGTCCCGACAGGGCTCTACGAGCAGTACTTC. It specifies CASSEVPTGLYEQYF.